These 9 T cell receptor beta chains were sequenced from one sample in a study of identifying expanded T cells in peripheral blood. Clones were read by immunoSEQ multiplex PCR, and TCRdb kept only the in-frame ones, dropping some. Here the sample spans over 70,000 clones, approximately 90% being singletons. Sequenced sample: blood. All receptors come from a person aged 18 to 75 in good health.

The J gene is TRBJ2-6, the V gene TRBV28; no definite D call. V was trimmed by 8 bases and J by 1 base, leaving 9 bases between them. Germline V CDR1 and CDR2: MDHEN, SYDVKM. CDR3 size: 14 residues. In DNA, the CDR3 is TGTGCCAGCGTCGACCGGTCTGGGGCCAACGTCCTGACTTTC. Residues: CASVDRSGANVLTF.

The V and J genes are TRBV30 and TRBJ2-3, with 9 bases fitting TRBD1. In germline, CDR1 is GTSNPN, CDR2 SVGIG (reference sequence). The CDR3 contains 15 residues. V gave up 3 bases and J gave up 4 bases; unmatched junction bases: 8. CDR3 bases: TGTGCCTGGAGCCGGGGGGACAGGGCCCCAGATACGCAGTATTTT. Amino acid sequence: CAWSRGDRAPDTQYF.

In its sample, this clone was seen a few times. The CDR3 sequence is CASSVLTGVPDTQYF. The CDR3 DNA is TGTGCCAGCAGCGTCCTAACAGGGGTCCCAGATACGCAGTATTTT. The chain carries TRBV9 and TRBJ2-3; TRBD1 matches at 7 bases. The J segment lost 4 bases and the V segment lost 2 bases, leaving 7 bases of the junction unmatched. Per the germline V gene, CDR1 is SGDLS and CDR2 is YYNGEE. The CDR3 sequence is 15 residues long.

In DNA, the CDR3 is TGTGCCAGCAGTGAACCGACTGGCTATGGCTACACCTTC. This codes for CASSEPTGYGYTF. The chain links TRBV6-1 to TRBJ1-2; no clear D. The CDR3 is 13 residues long. The V and J ends lost 2 bases and 4 bases respectively, with 8 bases between them. Per the germline V gene, CDR1 is MNHNS and CDR2 is SASEGT.

This rearrangement joins TRBV27 to TRBJ1-2; D might be TRBD1 (5 bases). Germline lookup yields CDR1 MNHEY and CDR2 SMNVEV (reference sequence). Trimming cost V 2 bases and J 6 bases, with 7 bases left between them. The CDR3 is 12 amino acids. The CDR3 DNA reads as TGTGCCAGCAGTTTAAGGGGCGATGGCTACACCTTC. Amino acid sequence: CASSLRGDGYTF.

This sequence joins TRBV28 and TRBJ2-4, with 7 bases fitting TRBD1. V trimming: 4 bases; J trimming: 6 bases; junction bases outside the gene matches: 12. Germline loops: CDR1 MDHEN, CDR2 SYDVKM. The CDR3 sequence is 16 residues long. The DNA of the CDR3 is TGTGCCAGCAGTTCCCGACAGGGTCGAGGCGGAAACATTCAGTACTTC. Translating gives CASSSRQGRGGNIQYF.

This chain joins TRBV2 and TRBJ1-5, with no clear D. Germline V gives CDR1 SNHLY, CDR2 FYNNEI. Deletions cut 4 bases from V and 1 base from J, with 8 bases between. The CDR3 totals 14 residues. CDR3 protein: CASSGIGSNQPQHF. CDR3 nucleotides: TGTGCCAGCAGTGGGATAGGGAGCAATCAGCCCCAGCATTTT.

The chain couples TRBV19 to TRBJ2-3, with D possibly called TRBD1 or TRBD2 (6 bases each). The ends were cut back, 7 bases at V and 5 bases at J, with 19 bases in the middle. From germline, CDR1 is LNHDA and CDR2 SQIVND (reference sequence). This CDR3 is built from 15 residues. The CDR3 DNA reads TGTGCCAGTAATGACAGAGGGGGGCCGGGAGATACGCAGTATTTT. This gives the protein CASNDRGGPGDTQYF.

The chain employs TRBV2 and TRBJ2-3, with D possibly being TRBD2 (5 bases). The V gene lost 2 bases and the J gene lost 2 bases, with 11 bases spanning the gap. In germline, CDR1 is SNHLY, CDR2 FYNNEI. This CDR3 region has 15 residues. The CDR3 protein is CASSEQPGNTDTQYF. In DNA, the CDR3 is TGTGCCAGCAGTGAACAGCCGGGGAACACAGATACGCAGTATTTT.